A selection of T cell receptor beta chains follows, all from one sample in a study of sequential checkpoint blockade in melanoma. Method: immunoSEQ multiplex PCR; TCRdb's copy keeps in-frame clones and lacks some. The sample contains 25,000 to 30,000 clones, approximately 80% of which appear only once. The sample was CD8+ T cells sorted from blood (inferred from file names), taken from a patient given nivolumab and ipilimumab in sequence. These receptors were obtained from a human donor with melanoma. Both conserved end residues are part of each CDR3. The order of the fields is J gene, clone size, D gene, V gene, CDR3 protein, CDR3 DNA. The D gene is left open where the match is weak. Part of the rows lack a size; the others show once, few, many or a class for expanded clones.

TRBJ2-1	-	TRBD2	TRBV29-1	CSLKTSGVMSHNEQFF	TGCAGCTTAAAGACTAGCGGGGTCATGTCCCACAATGAGCAGTTCTTC
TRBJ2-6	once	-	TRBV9	CASSVALRGNSGANVLTF	TGTGCCAGCAGCGTAGCCCTCCGGGGGAACTCTGGGGCCAACGTCCTGACTTTC
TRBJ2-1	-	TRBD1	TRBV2	CASSGGQGPYNEQFF	TGTGCCAGCAGTGGGGGACAGGGGCCCTACAATGAGCAGTTCTTC
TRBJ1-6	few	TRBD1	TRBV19	CASSTGTGVLLHF	TGTGCCAGTAGTACCGGGACAGGGGTTCTCCTCCACTTT
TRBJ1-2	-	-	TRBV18	CASSPGGGYTF	TGTGCCAGCTCACCCGGGGGAGGCTACACCTTC
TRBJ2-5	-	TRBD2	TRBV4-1	CASSQGGGTQYF	TGCGCCAGCAGCCAAGGGGGGGGGACCCAGTACTTC
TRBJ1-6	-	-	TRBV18	CASSPTDRPKENSYNSPLHF	TGTGCCAGCTCACCTACGGACAGACCTAAGGAAAACTCCTATAATTCACCCCTCCACTTT
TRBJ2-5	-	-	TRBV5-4	CASSFNSGPLGTQYF	TGTGCCAGCAGCTTTAACAGCGGGCCCTTAGGGACCCAGTACTTC
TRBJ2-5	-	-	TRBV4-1	CASSQNSGSETQYF	TGCGCCAGCAGCCAAAACTCGGGGTCAGAGACCCAGTACTTC
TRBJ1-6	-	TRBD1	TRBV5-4	CASSPRGQALHSPLHF	TGTGCCAGCAGCCCGAGAGGACAGGCCCTCCATTCACCCCTCCACTTT
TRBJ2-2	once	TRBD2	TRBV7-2	CASSPWVAGVAVNTGELFF	TGTGCCAGCAGCCCCTGGGTAGCGGGGGTAGCGGTAAACACCGGGGAGCTGTTTTTT
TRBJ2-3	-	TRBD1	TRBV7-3	CASSLLGTGEADTQYF	TGTGCCAGCAGCTTACTTGGGACAGGGGAAGCGGATACGCAGTATTTT
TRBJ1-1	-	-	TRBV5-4	CASSQGRLEAFF	TGTGCCAGCAGCCAGGGAAGGTTAGAGGCTTTCTTT
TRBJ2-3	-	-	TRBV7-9	CASSSSLTDTQYF	TGTGCCAGCAGCTCGAGTCTCACAGATACGCAGTATTTT
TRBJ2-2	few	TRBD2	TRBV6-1	CATQRGVVSGELFF	TGTGCCACTCAGCGGGGAGTGGTTTCCGGGGAGCTGTTTTTT
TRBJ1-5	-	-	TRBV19	CASTSRGSNQPQHF	TGTGCCAGTACCTCCCGAGGTAGCAATCAGCCCCAGCATTTT
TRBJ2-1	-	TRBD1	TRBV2	CASSELGQGVNGQFF	TGTGCCAGCAGCGAATTGGGACAGGGGGTCAATGGGCAGTTCTTC
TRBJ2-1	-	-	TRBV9	CASSVMQGTYEQFF	TGTGCCAGCAGCGTAATGCAGGGAACCTACGAGCAGTTCTTC
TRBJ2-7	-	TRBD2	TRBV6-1	CASSEGGALAWSYEQYF	TGTGCCAGCAGTGAAGGTGGGGCACTAGCGTGGTCCTACGAGCAGTACTTC
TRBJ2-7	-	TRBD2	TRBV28	CASSSGLATYEQYF	TGTGCCAGCAGTTCTGGACTAGCCACCTACGAGCAGTACTTC
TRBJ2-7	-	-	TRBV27	CAPPSGHSYEQYF	TGTGCCCCCCCTTCGGGACACTCCTACGAGCAGTACTTC
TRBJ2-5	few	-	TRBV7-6	CASSSTPAGGKDF	TGTGCCAGCAGCTCCACGCCGGCGGGCGGGAAGGACTTC
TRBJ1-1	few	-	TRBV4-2	CAAQAGGGEAFF	TGTGCCGCACAAGCTGGGGGGGGTGAAGCTTTCTTT
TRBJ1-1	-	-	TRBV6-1	CASSAWGFGRENTEAFF	TGTGCCAGCAGTGCTTGGGGTTTTGGCAGGGAGAACACTGAAGCTTTCTTT
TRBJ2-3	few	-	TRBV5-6	CASSLAEQGRTQYF	TGTGCCAGCAGCTTGGCCGAACAGGGCCGTACGCAGTATTTT
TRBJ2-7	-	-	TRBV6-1	CASSEGPSHEQYF	TGTGCCAGCAGTGAAGGCCCGAGCCACGAGCAGTACTTC
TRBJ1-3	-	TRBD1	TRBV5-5	CASSSGQFSGNTIYF	TGTGCCAGCAGCTCGGGACAGTTCTCTGGAAACACCATATATTTT
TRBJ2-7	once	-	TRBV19	CASSGNTVSYEQYF	TGTGCCAGTAGTGGTAATACAGTGTCCTACGAGCAGTACTTC
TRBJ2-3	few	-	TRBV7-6	CASSDGDTQYF	TGTGCCAGCAGCGACGGGGATACGCAGTATTTT
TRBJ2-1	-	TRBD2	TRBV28	CASSPTSGGKNEQFF	TGTGCCAGCAGTCCGACTAGCGGGGGGAAAAATGAGCAGTTCTTC
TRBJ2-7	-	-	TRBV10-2	CASSEGGNEQYF	TGCGCCAGCAGTGAGGGGGGGAACGAGCAGTACTTC
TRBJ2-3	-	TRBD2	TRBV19	CASSIAYSGGWTDTQYF	TGTGCCAGTAGTATAGCCTATAGCGGGGGTTGGACAGATACGCAGTATTTT
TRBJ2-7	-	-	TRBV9	CASSGSGSGVSEQYF	TGTGCCAGCAGCGGGAGTGGGTCAGGGGTCAGCGAGCAGTACTTC
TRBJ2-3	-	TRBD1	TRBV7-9	CASSFPGQGADTQYF	TGTGCCAGCAGTTTCCCGGGACAGGGAGCAGATACGCAGTATTTT
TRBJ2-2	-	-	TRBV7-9	CASTPRRDRELFF	TGTGCCAGCACCCCCCGCCGGGACAGGGAGCTGTTTTTT
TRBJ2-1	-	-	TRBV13	CASSLGRLAEQFF	TGTGCCAGCAGCTTAGGCCGTCTGGCTGAGCAGTTCTTC
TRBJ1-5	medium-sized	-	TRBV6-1	CASSEGTEPQPQHF	TGTGCCAGCAGTGAAGGGACAGAACCTCAGCCCCAGCATTTT
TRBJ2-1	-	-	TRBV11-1	CASSLGAGTRSYNEQFF	TGTGCCAGCAGCTTAGGGGCCGGGACACGCTCCTACAATGAGCAGTTCTTC
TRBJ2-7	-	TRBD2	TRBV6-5	CASNPTSGGSYEQYF	TGTGCCAGCAATCCGACTAGCGGGGGCTCCTACGAGCAGTACTTC
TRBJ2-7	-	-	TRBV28	CASRLPGYEQYF	TGTGCCAGCCGACTTCCGGGCTACGAGCAGTACTTC
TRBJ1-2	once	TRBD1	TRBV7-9	CASSTGTGRANYGYTF	TGTGCCAGCAGCACCGGGACAGGGAGGGCTAACTATGGCTACACCTTC
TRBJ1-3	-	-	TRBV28	CASSLSSRGNTIYF	TGTGCCAGCAGTTTATCCAGTCGCGGAAACACCATATATTTT
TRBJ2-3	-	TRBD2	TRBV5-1	CASSLRLAGASDTQYF	TGCGCCAGCAGCTTGAGGCTAGCGGGGGCCTCAGATACGCAGTATTTT
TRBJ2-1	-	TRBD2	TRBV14	CASSRLMTSGGLNEQFF	TGTGCCAGCAGCCGACTAATGACTAGCGGGGGACTTAATGAGCAGTTCTTC
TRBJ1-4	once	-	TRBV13	CASSQRGRGTNEKLFF	TGTGCCAGCAGCCAACGGGGCAGGGGAACCAATGAAAAACTGTTTTTT
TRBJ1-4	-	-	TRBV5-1	CASSLDGSNEKLFF	TGCGCCAGCAGCCTAGACGGATCGAATGAAAAACTGTTTTTT
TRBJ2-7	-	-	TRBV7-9	CASSHRGGRNEQYF	TGTGCCAGCAGCCATAGGGGGGGGCGGAACGAGCAGTACTTC
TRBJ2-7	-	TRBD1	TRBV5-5	CASSRGTGSYEQYF	TGTGCCAGCAGCAGGGGGACAGGCTCCTACGAGCAGTACTTC
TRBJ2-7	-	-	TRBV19	CASSEGWSSYEQYF	TGTGCCAGTAGTGAGGGCTGGAGCTCCTACGAGCAGTACTTC
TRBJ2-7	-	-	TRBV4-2	CASSQGIGAYEQYF	TGTGCCAGCAGCCAAGGGATCGGGGCCTACGAGCAGTACTTC
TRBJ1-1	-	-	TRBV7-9	CASSRPGGRNTEAFF	TGTGCCAGCAGCCGCCCCGGAGGGAGGAACACTGAAGCTTTCTTT
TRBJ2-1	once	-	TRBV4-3	CASSQDRSNEQFF	TGCGCCAGCAGCCAAGATCGGAGCAATGAGCAGTTCTTC
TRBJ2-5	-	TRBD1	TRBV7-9	CASSSGQGAGETQYF	TGTGCCAGCAGCTCAGGCCAGGGGGCTGGGGAGACCCAGTACTTC
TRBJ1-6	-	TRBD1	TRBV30	CAWKTGVSSPLHF	TGTGCCTGGAAGACAGGGGTTAGCTCACCCCTCCACTTT
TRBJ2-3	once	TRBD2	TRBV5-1	CASSLVPSGGPDTQYF	TGCGCCAGCAGCTTGGTTCCTAGCGGGGGGCCAGATACGCAGTATTTT
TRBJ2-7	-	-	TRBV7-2	CASSLDPFAAYEQYF	TGTGCCAGCAGCTTAGATCCTTTTGCGGCCTACGAGCAGTACTTC
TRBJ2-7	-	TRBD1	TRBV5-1	CASSPGQGGDEQYF	TGCGCCAGCAGCCCGGGACAGGGTGGTGACGAGCAGTACTTC
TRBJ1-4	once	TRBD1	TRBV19	CASSKPGTGAPNEKLFF	TGTGCCAGTAGTAAGCCCGGGACAGGGGCTCCTAATGAAAAACTGTTTTTT
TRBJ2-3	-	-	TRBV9	CASSVGQGADTQYF	TGTGCCAGCAGCGTGGGGCAAGGGGCGGATACGCAGTATTTT